Listed below are T cell receptor beta chains from one sample, sequenced in a study of T cell responses to AZD1222 COVID-19 vaccine. TCRdb's copy holds only in-frame clones and misses some; the assay was immunoSEQ multiplex PCR. Here the sample spans some 100,000 clones, 75% to 95% being singletons. The sequences come from peripheral blood, collected on day 0 of AZD1222 vaccination. Every receptor here comes from an adult in good health. Each CDR3 is given with its conserved first and last residue. The D gene is left open where the match is weak. Clone size is shown for a subset of rows, as once, few, many or a class of expanded clone.

j_call: TRBJ2-5
d_call: TRBD1
v_call: TRBV28
clone_size: -
cdr3_aa: CASSPLTGATQETQYF
cdr3_nt: TGTGCCAGCAGTCCCCTGACAGGGGCCACACAAGAGACCCAGTACTTC

j_call: TRBJ2-3
d_call: TRBD1
v_call: TRBV7-9
clone_size: -
cdr3_aa: CAGNRGDTQYF
cdr3_nt: TGTGCCGGGAACAGGGGAGATACGCAGTATTTT

j_call: TRBJ1-2
d_call: -
v_call: TRBV9
clone_size: -
cdr3_aa: CASSVGGAQDYGYTF
cdr3_nt: TGTGCCAGCAGCGTAGGGGGGGCGCAGGACTATGGCTACACCTTC

j_call: TRBJ1-5
d_call: -
v_call: TRBV19
clone_size: few
cdr3_aa: CASRPVGLRPQHF
cdr3_nt: TGTGCCAGTAGGCCTGTTGGGCTTAGGCCCCAGCATTTT

j_call: TRBJ1-1
d_call: -
v_call: TRBV11-2
clone_size: -
cdr3_aa: CASSLAGDTEAFF
cdr3_nt: TGTGCCAGCAGCTTAGCGGGGGACACTGAAGCTTTCTTT

j_call: TRBJ2-3
d_call: -
v_call: TRBV5-1
clone_size: -
cdr3_aa: CASSLVSGARGPSTDTQYF
cdr3_nt: TGCGCCAGCAGCTTGGTATCGGGTGCGCGGGGTCCTAGCACAGATACGCAGTATTTT

j_call: TRBJ1-1
d_call: -
v_call: TRBV5-1
clone_size: -
cdr3_aa: CASSLARAGTEAFF
cdr3_nt: TGCGCCAGCAGCTTAGCACGGGCCGGGACTGAAGCTTTCTTT

j_call: TRBJ1-1
d_call: -
v_call: TRBV4-1
clone_size: -
cdr3_aa: CASSTLGTEAFF
cdr3_nt: TGCGCCAGCAGCACCCTGGGCACTGAAGCTTTCTTT

j_call: TRBJ1-1
d_call: -
v_call: TRBV5-1
clone_size: -
cdr3_aa: CASSQAAGDSEAFF
cdr3_nt: TGCGCCAGCAGCCAAGCAGCTGGCGACAGTGAAGCTTTCTTT

j_call: TRBJ2-1
d_call: -
v_call: TRBV3-1/TRBV3-2
clone_size: -
cdr3_aa: CASSQRLDDNEQFF
cdr3_nt: TGTGCCAGCAGCCAAAGACTAGACGACAATGAGCAGTTCTTC

j_call: TRBJ1-2
d_call: -
v_call: TRBV4-1
clone_size: -
cdr3_aa: CASSQDSGRGSGYTF
cdr3_nt: TGCGCCAGCAGCCAAGATAGTGGTCGCGGAAGTGGCTACACCTTC

j_call: TRBJ2-7
d_call: -
v_call: TRBV20-1
clone_size: -
cdr3_aa: CSASPRAGARVGQYF
cdr3_nt: TGCAGTGCTAGTCCTAGGGCTGGGGCGAGGGTAGGGCAGTACTTC

j_call: TRBJ2-6
d_call: -
v_call: TRBV28
clone_size: once
cdr3_aa: CASSFGVLGANVLTF
cdr3_nt: TGTGCCAGCAGTTTTGGGGTCCTTGGGGCCAACGTCCTGACTTTC

j_call: TRBJ2-7
d_call: -
v_call: TRBV30
clone_size: -
cdr3_aa: CAWRGNGYEQYF
cdr3_nt: TGTGCCTGGAGGGGCAATGGCTACGAGCAGTACTTC

j_call: TRBJ2-3
d_call: TRBD2
v_call: TRBV7-9
clone_size: -
cdr3_aa: CASSLSLAGMVDTQYF
cdr3_nt: TGTGCCAGCAGCTTAAGCCTAGCGGGAATGGTAGATACGCAGTATTTT

j_call: TRBJ1-5
d_call: -
v_call: TRBV30
clone_size: once
cdr3_aa: CAWSGALNQPQHF
cdr3_nt: TGTGCCTGGAGTGGGGCCCTTAATCAGCCCCAGCATTTT

j_call: TRBJ2-7
d_call: -
v_call: TRBV2
clone_size: once
cdr3_aa: CASSAPRGGHYEQYF
cdr3_nt: TGTGCCAGCAGTGCCCCCCGAGGAGGGCACTACGAGCAGTACTTC

j_call: TRBJ1-2
d_call: -
v_call: TRBV24-1
clone_size: once
cdr3_aa: CATSDPGEDNHGYTF
cdr3_nt: TGTGCCACCAGTGACCCCGGGGAGGACAACCATGGCTACACCTTC

j_call: TRBJ2-1
d_call: -
v_call: TRBV6-4
clone_size: few
cdr3_aa: CASSDSTGAGEQFF
cdr3_nt: TGTGCCAGCAGTGACTCGACCGGGGCTGGTGAGCAGTTCTTC

j_call: TRBJ2-1
d_call: -
v_call: TRBV6-5
clone_size: -
cdr3_aa: CASSYSGKSGEQFF
cdr3_nt: TGTGCCAGCAGTTACTCGGGCAAGTCGGGGGAGCAGTTCTTC

j_call: TRBJ2-2
d_call: TRBD1
v_call: TRBV28
clone_size: once
cdr3_aa: CASSMDRGLTGELFF
cdr3_nt: TGTGCCAGCAGTATGGACAGGGGGCTCACCGGGGAGCTGTTTTTT

j_call: TRBJ1-1
d_call: -
v_call: TRBV7-9
clone_size: -
cdr3_aa: CASSLDGVMNTEAFF
cdr3_nt: TGTGCCAGCAGCTTAGACGGAGTCATGAACACTGAAGCTTTCTTT

j_call: TRBJ2-2
d_call: -
v_call: TRBV5-1
clone_size: -
cdr3_aa: CASSFYSATTGELFF
cdr3_nt: TGCGCCAGCAGCTTCTACAGTGCGACTACCGGGGAGCTGTTTTTT

j_call: TRBJ1-4
d_call: -
v_call: TRBV6-2/TRBV6-3
clone_size: -
cdr3_aa: CASSSADTGEKLFF
cdr3_nt: TGTGCCAGCAGCTCGGCAGACACGGGGGAAAAACTGTTTTTT

j_call: TRBJ1-4
d_call: -
v_call: TRBV10-2
clone_size: -
cdr3_aa: CASRATATNEKLFF
cdr3_nt: TGCGCCAGCAGAGCTACAGCAACTAATGAAAAACTGTTTTTT

j_call: TRBJ1-3
d_call: -
v_call: TRBV5-6
clone_size: -
cdr3_aa: CASSHQDSGNTIYF
cdr3_nt: TGTGCCAGCAGCCATCAGGATTCTGGAAACACCATATATTTT

j_call: TRBJ1-2
d_call: TRBD1
v_call: TRBV23-1
clone_size: -
cdr3_aa: CASSPRQGAGYGYTF
cdr3_nt: TGCGCCAGCAGTCCAAGACAGGGGGCGGGCTATGGCTACACCTTC

j_call: TRBJ2-1
d_call: -
v_call: TRBV6-5
clone_size: -
cdr3_aa: CASSYGQGHNEQFF
cdr3_nt: TGTGCCAGCAGTTACGGCCAGGGCCACAATGAGCAGTTCTTC

j_call: TRBJ2-7
d_call: -
v_call: TRBV2
clone_size: -
cdr3_aa: CASIGQISYEQYF
cdr3_nt: TGTGCCAGCATTGGACAGATATCCTACGAGCAGTACTTC

j_call: TRBJ1-1
d_call: TRBD1
v_call: TRBV5-1
clone_size: -
cdr3_aa: CASSLSGTENTEAFF
cdr3_nt: TGCGCCAGCAGCTTGTCCGGGACAGAAAACACTGAAGCTTTCTTT

j_call: TRBJ1-6
d_call: TRBD1
v_call: TRBV29-1
clone_size: once
cdr3_aa: CSVDPGQGAYNSPLHF
cdr3_nt: TGCAGCGTCGATCCCGGACAGGGAGCCTATAATTCACCCCTCCACTTT

j_call: TRBJ2-5
d_call: -
v_call: TRBV11-2
clone_size: -
cdr3_aa: CASSLSEGLAPETQYF
cdr3_nt: TGTGCCAGCAGCTTATCAGAGGGACTCGCGCCGGAGACCCAGTACTTC

j_call: TRBJ1-3
d_call: -
v_call: TRBV4-1
clone_size: -
cdr3_aa: CASSQDPRGASGNTIYF
cdr3_nt: TGCGCCAGCAGCCAAGATCCTAGGGGTGCCTCTGGAAACACCATATATTTT

j_call: TRBJ1-2
d_call: -
v_call: TRBV28
clone_size: -
cdr3_aa: CASTRGGRGYTF
cdr3_nt: TGTGCCAGCACCAGGGGCGGTCGTGGCTACACCTTC

j_call: TRBJ1-2
d_call: -
v_call: TRBV7-8
clone_size: -
cdr3_aa: CASSSGVLGGYTF
cdr3_nt: TGTGCCAGCAGCTCAGGGGTGTTGGGTGGCTACACCTTC

j_call: TRBJ1-2
d_call: -
v_call: TRBV19
clone_size: -
cdr3_aa: CASSIETEIYGYTF
cdr3_nt: TGTGCCAGTAGTATAGAGACAGAGATCTATGGCTACACCTTC

j_call: TRBJ2-7
d_call: -
v_call: TRBV11-2
clone_size: -
cdr3_aa: CASSLDRTYEQYF
cdr3_nt: TGTGCCAGCAGCTTAGACAGGACCTACGAGCAGTACTTC

j_call: TRBJ1-2
d_call: -
v_call: TRBV19
clone_size: -
cdr3_aa: CASSIFQSGVNGYTF
cdr3_nt: TGTGCCAGTAGTATTTTTCAGTCGGGGGTGAATGGCTACACCTTC